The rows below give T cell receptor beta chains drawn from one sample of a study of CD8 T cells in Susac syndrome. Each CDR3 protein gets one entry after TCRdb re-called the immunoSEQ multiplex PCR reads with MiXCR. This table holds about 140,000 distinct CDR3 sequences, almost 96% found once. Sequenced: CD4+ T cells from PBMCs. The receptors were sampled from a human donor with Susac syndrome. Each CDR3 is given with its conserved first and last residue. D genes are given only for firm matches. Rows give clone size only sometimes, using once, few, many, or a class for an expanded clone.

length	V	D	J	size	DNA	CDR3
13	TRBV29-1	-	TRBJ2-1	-	TGCAGCGTTAGGAAGGGAAGTGTCAATGAGCAGTTCTTC	CSVRKGSVNEQFF
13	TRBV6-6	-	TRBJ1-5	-	TGTGCCAGCAGGTCTCAGGGGACCCAGCCCCAGCATTTT	CASRSQGTQPQHF
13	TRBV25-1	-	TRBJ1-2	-	TGTGCCAGCAGTGTAGGGGGGGCGCCTGGCTACACCTTC	CASSVGGAPGYTF
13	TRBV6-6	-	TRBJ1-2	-	TGTGCCAGCAGTGGGGCACCGAACTATGGCTACACCTTC	CASSGAPNYGYTF
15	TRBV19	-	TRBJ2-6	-	TGTGCCAGTAGATCGGACAGCTCTGGGGCCAACGTCCTGACTTTC	CASRSDSSGANVLTF
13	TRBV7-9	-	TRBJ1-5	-	TGTGCCACCTCGGCGGGACTTGATCAGCCCCAGCATTTT	CATSAGLDQPQHF
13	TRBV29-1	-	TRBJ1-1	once	TGCAGCGTTGAAGAGGACCCGAACACTGAAGCTTTCTTT	CSVEEDPNTEAFF
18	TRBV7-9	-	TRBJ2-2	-	TGTGCCAGCAGCTCCCGGGTGCTGGACTCAAAGAACACCGGGGAGCTGTTTTTT	CASSSRVLDSKNTGELFF
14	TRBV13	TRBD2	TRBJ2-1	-	TGTGCCAGCAGCTTTAGCGGGAGAAGGAATGAGCAGTTCTTC	CASSFSGRRNEQFF
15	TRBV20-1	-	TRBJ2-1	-	TGCAGTGCTAGGGGGGGCCAGGGGCGAGAAAATGAGCAGTTCTTC	CSARGGQGRENEQFF
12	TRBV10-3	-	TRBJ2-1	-	TGTGCCATCAGCGCGTCCGGGACTGAGCAGTTCTTC	CAISASGTEQFF
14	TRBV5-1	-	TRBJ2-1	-	TGCGCCAGCAGCCCTCTAATGGGGCCCAATGAGCAGTTCTTC	CASSPLMGPNEQFF
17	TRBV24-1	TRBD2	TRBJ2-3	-	TGTGCCACCAGTGACCCCCCGACTAGCGGGACCACAGATACGCAGTATTTT	CATSDPPTSGTTDTQYF
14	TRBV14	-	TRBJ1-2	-	TGTGCCAGCAGCCAAGGGTGGCCTAAAGATGGCTACACCTTC	CASSQGWPKDGYTF
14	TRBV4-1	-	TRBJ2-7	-	TGCGCCAGCAGCCAAGTAGCCAGACCCTACGAGCAGTACTTC	CASSQVARPYEQYF
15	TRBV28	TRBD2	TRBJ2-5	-	TGTGCCAGCAGTGGGGGAGGGAGCGGAGAAGAGACCCAGTACTTC	CASSGGGSGEETQYF
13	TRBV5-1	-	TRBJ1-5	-	TGCGCCAGCAGCTCCGACTTCAATCAGCCCCAGCATTTT	CASSSDFNQPQHF
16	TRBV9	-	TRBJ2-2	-	TGTGCCAGCAGCGTAGCGGTCCAGGCCCAAACCGGGGAGCTGTTTTTT	CASSVAVQAQTGELFF
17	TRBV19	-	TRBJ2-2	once	-	CASSFSGDLVASGARFF
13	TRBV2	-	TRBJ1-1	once	TGTGCCAGCAGTGTGTCAGAGAACACTGAAGCTTTCTTT	CASSVSENTEAFF
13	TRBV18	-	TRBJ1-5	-	TGTGCCAGCTCAGTGGGGACCGATCAGCCCCAGCATTTT	CASSVGTDQPQHF
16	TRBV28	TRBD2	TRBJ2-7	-	TGCGCCAGCAGTTCCCCCGGGACTAGCGGTACCTACGAGCAGTACTTC	CASSSPGTSGTYEQYF
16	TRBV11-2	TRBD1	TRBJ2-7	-	TGTGCCAGCAGCCTAAAGAGGCGTCAGGGGGCCTACGAGCAGTACTTC	CASSLKRRQGAYEQYF
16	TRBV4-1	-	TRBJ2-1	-	TGCGCCAGCAGCGCAGGGGGGCTCAGCTCCTACAATGAGCAGTTCTTC	CASSAGGLSSYNEQFF
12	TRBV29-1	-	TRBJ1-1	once	TGCAGCGTTGCCGTGGCGGTAGCTGAAGCTTTCTTT	CSVAVAVAEAFF
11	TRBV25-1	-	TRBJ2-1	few	TGTGCCAGCAGTGATTACAATGAGCAGTTCTTC	CASSDYNEQFF
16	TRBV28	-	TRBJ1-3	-	TGTGCCAGCAGTTTAGGGATTACCTACTCTGGAAACACCATATACTTT	CASSLGITYSGNTIYF
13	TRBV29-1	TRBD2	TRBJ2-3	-	TGCAGCGTTTCCCGCGGGAGAGAAGATACGCAGTATTTT	CSVSRGREDTQYF
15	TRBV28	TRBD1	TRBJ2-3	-	TGTGCCAGCAGGACCGGGACAGGCCCTTCCAGTACGCAGTATTTT	CASRTGTGPSSTQYF
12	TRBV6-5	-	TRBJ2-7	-	TGTGCCAGCAGTGCACAGGGCCGCGAGCAGTACTTC	CASSAQGREQYF
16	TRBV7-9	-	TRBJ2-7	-	TGTGCCAGCAGCTGGGGAGAAGGGAAAACCTTCTACGAGCAGTACTTC	CASSWGEGKTFYEQYF
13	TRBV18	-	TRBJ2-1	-	TGTGCCAGCTCACCACTAATGGGTGGGGAGCAGTTCTTC	CASSPLMGGEQFF
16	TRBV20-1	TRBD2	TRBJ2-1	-	TGCAGTCCGGCCTCAGCGGGACTAGCGGGAGGAGGTGAGCAGTTCTTC	CSPASAGLAGGGEQFF
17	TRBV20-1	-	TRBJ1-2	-	TGCAGTGCTAGGGGGTCAGGGTTCTCTTCAGTTGGCTATGGCTACACCTTC	CSARGSGFSSVGYGYTF
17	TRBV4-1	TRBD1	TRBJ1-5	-	TGCGCCAGCAGCCAAGGACAGGGGATTAATAGCAATCAGCCCCAGCATTTT	CASSQGQGINSNQPQHF
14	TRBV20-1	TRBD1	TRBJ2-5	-	TGCAGTGCTGCCCGGGACAGGGGAGGGGAGACCCAGTACTTC	CSAARDRGGETQYF
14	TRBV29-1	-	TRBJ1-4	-	TGCAGCGTTGGTGGGGTCCTCCTGGGGGAAAAACTGTTTTTT	CSVGGVLLGEKLFF
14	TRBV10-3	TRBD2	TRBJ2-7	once	TGTGCCATCAGTGAGTCGGCTAGCGGGTACGAGCAGTACTTC	CAISESASGYEQYF
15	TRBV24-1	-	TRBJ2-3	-	TGTGCCACCAGTGATTCACAGAGGTGGGGGGATACGCAGTATTTT	CATSDSQRWGDTQYF
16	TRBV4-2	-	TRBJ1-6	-	TGTGCCAGCAGCCAAGATTACCGGACAGTGAGTTCACCCCTCCACTTT	CASSQDYRTVSSPLHF
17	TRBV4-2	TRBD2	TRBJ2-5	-	TGTGCCAGCAGCCACCCTCCAGGGTCGGGGGGGGCAGAGACCCAGTACTTC	CASSHPPGSGGAETQYF
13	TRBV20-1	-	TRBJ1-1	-	TGCAGTGCTACCGGACTTTACCCCACTGAAGCTTTCTTT	CSATGLYPTEAFF
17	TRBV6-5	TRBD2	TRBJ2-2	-	TGTGCCAGCAGTTACGACAGCGGGGGTACAAACACCGGGGAGCTGTTTTTT	CASSYDSGGTNTGELFF
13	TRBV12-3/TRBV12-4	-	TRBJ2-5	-	TGTGCCAGCAGCGGTGGGGGAGGAGAGACCCAGTACTTC	CASSGGGGETQYF
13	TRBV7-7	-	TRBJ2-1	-	TGTGCTAGCAGCCGGGACATAAACAATGAGCAGTTCTTC	CASSRDINNEQFF
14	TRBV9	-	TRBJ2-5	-	TGTGCCAGCAGCGTAGCTCCGAGTGAAGAGACCCAGTACTTC	CASSVAPSEETQYF
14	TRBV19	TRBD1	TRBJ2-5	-	TGTGCCAGTAGTATAGGGGACAGCCAAGAGACCCAGTACTTC	CASSIGDSQETQYF
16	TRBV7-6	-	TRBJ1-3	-	TGTGCCAGCAGCTTAGAAGCGGAGGTAACCGGAAACACCATATATTTT	CASSLEAEVTGNTIYF